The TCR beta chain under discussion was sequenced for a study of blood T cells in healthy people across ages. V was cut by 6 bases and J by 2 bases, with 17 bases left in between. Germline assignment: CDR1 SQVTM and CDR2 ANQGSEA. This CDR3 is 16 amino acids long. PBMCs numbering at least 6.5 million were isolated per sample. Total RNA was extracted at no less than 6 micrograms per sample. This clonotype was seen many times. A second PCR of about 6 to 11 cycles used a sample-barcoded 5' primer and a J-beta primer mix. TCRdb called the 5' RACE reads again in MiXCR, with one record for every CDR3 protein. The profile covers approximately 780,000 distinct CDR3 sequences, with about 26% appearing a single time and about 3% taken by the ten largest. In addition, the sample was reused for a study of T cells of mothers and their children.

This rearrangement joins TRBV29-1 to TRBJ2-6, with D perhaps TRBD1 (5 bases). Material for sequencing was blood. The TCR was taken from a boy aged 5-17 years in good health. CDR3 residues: CSVLSGAATGANVLTF. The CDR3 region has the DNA TGCAGCGTCCTCTCTGGGGCGGCAACTGGGGCCAACGTCCTGACTTTC.